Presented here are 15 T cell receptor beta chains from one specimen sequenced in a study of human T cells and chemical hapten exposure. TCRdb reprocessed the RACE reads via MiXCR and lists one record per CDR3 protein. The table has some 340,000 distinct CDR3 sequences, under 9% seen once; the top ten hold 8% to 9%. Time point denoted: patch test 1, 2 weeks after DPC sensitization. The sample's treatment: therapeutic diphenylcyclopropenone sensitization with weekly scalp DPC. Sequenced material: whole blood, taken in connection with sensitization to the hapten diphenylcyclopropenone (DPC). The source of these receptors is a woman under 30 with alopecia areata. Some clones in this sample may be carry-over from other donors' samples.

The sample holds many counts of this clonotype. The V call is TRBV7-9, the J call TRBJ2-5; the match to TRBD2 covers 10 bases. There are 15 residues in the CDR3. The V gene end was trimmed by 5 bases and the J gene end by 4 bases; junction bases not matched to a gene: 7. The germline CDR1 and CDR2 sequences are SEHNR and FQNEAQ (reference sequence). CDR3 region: CASSAPGLAIETQYF. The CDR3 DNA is TGTGCCAGCAGCGCTCCGGGACTAGCGATAGAGACCCAGTACTTC. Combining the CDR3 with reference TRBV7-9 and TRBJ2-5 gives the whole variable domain DTGVSQNPRHKITKRGQNVTFRCDPISEHNRLYWYRQTLGQGPEFLTYFQNEAQLEKSRLLSDRFSAERPKGSFSTLEIQRTEQGDSAMYLCASSAPGLAIETQYFGPGTRLLVL.

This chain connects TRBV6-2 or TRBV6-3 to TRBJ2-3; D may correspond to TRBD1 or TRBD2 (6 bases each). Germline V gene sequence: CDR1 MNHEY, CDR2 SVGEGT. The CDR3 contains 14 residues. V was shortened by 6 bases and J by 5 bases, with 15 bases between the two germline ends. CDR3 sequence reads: CASSPRLGGDTQYF. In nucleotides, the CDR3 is TGTGCCAGCAGCCCCCGACTAGGGGGAGATACGCAGTATTTT.

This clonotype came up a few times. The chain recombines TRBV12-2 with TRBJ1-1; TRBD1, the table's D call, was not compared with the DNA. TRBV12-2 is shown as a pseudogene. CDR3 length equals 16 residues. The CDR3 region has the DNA TGTGCAAGTCGCCCATCCCTGGGGACAGTTAACACTGAAGCTTTCTTT. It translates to CASRPSLGTVNTEAFF.

Here the CDR3 DNA reads TGCGCCAGCAGCCAAGATGGCAGGCCATCCTACAATGAGCAGTTCTTC. Its translation: CASSQDGRPSYNEQFF. The rearrangement links TRBV4-1 to TRBJ2-1; D remains ambiguous. Germline V gives CDR1 MGHRA, CDR2 YSYEKL. V was trimmed by 0 bases and J by 1 base, leaving 10 bases between them. The CDR3 loop spans 16 amino acids.

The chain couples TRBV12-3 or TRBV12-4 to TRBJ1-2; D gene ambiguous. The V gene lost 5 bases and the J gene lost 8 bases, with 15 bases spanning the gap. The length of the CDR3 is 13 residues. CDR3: CASSRTNPRGYTF. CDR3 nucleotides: TGTGCCAGCAGTAGGACTAACCCAAGAGGCTACACCTTC.

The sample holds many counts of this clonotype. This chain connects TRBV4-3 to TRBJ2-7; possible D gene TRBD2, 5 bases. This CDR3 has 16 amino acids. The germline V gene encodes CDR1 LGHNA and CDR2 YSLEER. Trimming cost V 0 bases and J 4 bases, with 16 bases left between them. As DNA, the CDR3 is TGCGCCAGCAGCCAAGATTCCCAGGTCCGAGGGTACGAGCAGTACTTC. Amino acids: CASSQDSQVRGYEQYF.

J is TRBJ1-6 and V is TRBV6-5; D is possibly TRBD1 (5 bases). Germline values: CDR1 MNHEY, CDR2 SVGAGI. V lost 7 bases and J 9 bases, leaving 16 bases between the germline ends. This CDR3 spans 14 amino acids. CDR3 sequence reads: CASTPGTGVSPLHF. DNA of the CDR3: TGTGCCAGCACCCCAGGGACGGGAGTTTCACCCCTCCACTTT.

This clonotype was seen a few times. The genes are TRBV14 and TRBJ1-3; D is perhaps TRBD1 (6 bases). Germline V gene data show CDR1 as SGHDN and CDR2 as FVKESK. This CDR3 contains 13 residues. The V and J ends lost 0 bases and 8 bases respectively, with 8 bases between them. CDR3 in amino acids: CASSQDRGYTIYF. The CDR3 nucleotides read TGTGCCAGCAGCCAAGACAGGGGATACACCATATATTTT.

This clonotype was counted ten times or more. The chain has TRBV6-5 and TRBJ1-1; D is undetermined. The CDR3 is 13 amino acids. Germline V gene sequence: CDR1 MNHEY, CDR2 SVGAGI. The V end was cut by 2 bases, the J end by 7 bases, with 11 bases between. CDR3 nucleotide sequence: TGTGCCAGCAGTTACGGTAGCACCTTTGAAGCTTTCTTT. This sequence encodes CASSYGSTFEAFF.

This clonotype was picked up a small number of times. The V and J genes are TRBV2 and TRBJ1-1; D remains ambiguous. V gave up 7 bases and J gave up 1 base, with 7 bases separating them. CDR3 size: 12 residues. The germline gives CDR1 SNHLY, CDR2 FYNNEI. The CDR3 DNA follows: TGTGCCAGCACCGGCGAGAACACTGAAGCTTTCTTT. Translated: CASTGENTEAFF.

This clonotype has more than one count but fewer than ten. The CDR3 region is CASSPSGLHNEQFF. DNA of the CDR3: TGTGCCAGCAGCCCAAGCGGACTTCACAATGAGCAGTTCTTC. The J gene is TRBJ2-1, the V gene TRBV3-1; TRBD2 is a possible D gene (5 bases). CDR3 length: 14 residues. Germline values: CDR1 LGHDT, CDR2 YNNKEL (reference sequence). Trimming shortened V by 4 bases and J by 5 bases, and 12 bases separated the two germline ends.

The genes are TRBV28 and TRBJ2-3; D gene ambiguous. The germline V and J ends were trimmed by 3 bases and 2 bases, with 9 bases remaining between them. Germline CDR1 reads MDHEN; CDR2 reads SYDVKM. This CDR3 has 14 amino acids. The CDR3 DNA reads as TGTGCCAGCAGTTTGACGGTTATCACAGATACGCAGTATTTT. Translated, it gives CASSLTVITDTQYF.

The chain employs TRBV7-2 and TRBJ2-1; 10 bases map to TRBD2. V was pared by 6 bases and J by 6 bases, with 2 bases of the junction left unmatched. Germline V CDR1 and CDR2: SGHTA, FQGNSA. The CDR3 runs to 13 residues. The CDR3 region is CASRSGGANEQFF. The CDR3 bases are TGTGCCAGCAGGAGCGGGGGGGCCAATGAGCAGTTCTTC.

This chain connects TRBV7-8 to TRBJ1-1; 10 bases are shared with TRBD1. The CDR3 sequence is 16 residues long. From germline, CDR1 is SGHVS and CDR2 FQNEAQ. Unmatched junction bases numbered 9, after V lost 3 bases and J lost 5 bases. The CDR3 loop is CASSFRDRGKRTEAFF. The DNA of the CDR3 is TGTGCCAGCAGCTTTAGGGACAGGGGTAAGAGGACTGAAGCTTTCTTT.

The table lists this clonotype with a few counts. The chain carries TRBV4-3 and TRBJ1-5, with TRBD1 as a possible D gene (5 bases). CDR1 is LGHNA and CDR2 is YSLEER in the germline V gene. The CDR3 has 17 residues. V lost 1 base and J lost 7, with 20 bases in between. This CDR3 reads CASSQAFAGRQGQPQHF. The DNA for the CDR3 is TGCGCCAGCAGCCAAGCTTTCGCAGGGCGGCAAGGACAGCCCCAGCATTTT.